This T cell receptor (beta chain) was captured by sequencing in a study of T cell changes during pregnancy in multiple sclerosis. Assay: immunoSEQ multiplex PCR; the TCRdb copy retains only in-frame clones and omits some. The sample holds 52,000 or so clones, around 89% seen once. Germline CDR1 is SGDLS and CDR2 is YYNGEE. The CDR3 is made up of 17 amino acids. V gave up 0 bases and J gave up 5 bases; unmatched junction bases: 9. The gene calls are TRBV9 and TRBJ2-2; TRBD2 agrees at 8 bases. The TCR comes from a female donor with multiple sclerosis, enrolled in a pregnancy study. This specimen was CD4+ T cells from peripheral blood mononuclear cells, taken in the first trimester of pregnancy. This CDR3 is CASSVVPGASGTGELFF. The CDR3 DNA reads TGTGCCAGCAGCGTAGTCCCGGGGGCTAGCGGGACCGGGGAGCTGTTTTTT. The whole variable domain, remainder taken from reference TRBV9 and TRBJ2-2, is DSGVTQTPKHLITATGQRVTLRCSPRSGDLSVYWYQQSLDQGLQFLIQYYNGEERAKGNILERFSAQQFPDLHSELNLSSLELGDSALYFCASSVVPGASGTGELFFGEGSRLTVL.